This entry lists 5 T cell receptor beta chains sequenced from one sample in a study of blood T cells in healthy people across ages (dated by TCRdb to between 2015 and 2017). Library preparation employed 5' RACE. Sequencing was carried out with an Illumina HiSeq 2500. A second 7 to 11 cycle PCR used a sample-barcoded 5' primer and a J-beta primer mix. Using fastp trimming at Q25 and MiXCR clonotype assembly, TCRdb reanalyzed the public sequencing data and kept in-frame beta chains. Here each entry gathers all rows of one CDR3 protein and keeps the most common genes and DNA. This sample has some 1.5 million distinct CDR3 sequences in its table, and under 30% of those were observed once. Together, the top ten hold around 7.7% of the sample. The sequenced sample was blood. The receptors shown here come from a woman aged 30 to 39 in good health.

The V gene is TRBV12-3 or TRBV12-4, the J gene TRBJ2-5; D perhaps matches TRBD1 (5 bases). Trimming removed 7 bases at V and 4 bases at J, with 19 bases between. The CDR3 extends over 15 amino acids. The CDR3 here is CASTLQKGYGETQYF. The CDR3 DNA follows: TGTGCCAGCACCCTTCAGAAGGGGTACGGAGAGACCCAGTACTTC.

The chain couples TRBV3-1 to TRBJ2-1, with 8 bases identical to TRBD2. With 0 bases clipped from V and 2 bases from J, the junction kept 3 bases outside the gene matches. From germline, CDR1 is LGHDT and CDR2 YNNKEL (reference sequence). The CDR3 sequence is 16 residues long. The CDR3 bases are TGTGCCAGCAGCCAAGATCGGGGACTAGCCTACAATGAGCAGTTCTTC. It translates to CASSQDRGLAYNEQFF.

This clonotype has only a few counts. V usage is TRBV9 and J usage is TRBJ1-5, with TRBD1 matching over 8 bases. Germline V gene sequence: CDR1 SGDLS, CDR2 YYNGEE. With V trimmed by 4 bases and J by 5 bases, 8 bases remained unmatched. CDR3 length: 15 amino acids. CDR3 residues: CASSPGTGSYQPQHF. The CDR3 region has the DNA TGTGCCAGCAGCCCCGGGACAGGCTCCTATCAGCCCCAGCATTTT.

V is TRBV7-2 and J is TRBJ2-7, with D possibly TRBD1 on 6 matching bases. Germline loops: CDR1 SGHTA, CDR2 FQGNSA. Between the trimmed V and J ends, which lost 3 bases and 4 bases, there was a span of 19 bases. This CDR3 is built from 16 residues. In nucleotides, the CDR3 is TGTGCCAGCAGCTTCCAATCCGGGACATTGAATTACGAGCAGTACTTC. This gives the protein CASSFQSGTLNYEQYF.

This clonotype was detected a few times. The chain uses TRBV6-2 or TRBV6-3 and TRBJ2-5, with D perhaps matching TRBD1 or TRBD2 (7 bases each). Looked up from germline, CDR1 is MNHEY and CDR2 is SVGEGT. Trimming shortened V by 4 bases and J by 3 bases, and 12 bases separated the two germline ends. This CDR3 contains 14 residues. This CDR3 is CASSSTGTKETQYF. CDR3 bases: TGTGCCAGCAGTTCGACAGGGACTAAAGAGACCCAGTACTTC.